The 16 T cell receptor beta chains below were found in one sample sequenced in a study of blood T cell repertoires in COVID-19. Sequencing used immunoSEQ multiplex PCR; TCRdb keeps in-frame clones, though not all of them. The repertoire holds roughly 350,000 clones, with roughly 90% as singletons. The material sequenced was PBMCs or T cells enriched from blood (not recorded which). These receptors came from a woman aged 25 to 39 who had recovered from COVID-19.

A word on this clone: The sample has other DNA sequences that encode this CDR3 too. This sequence joins TRBV28 and TRBJ2-7; a possible D gene is TRBD1 (6 bases). Germline lookup yields CDR1 MDHEN and CDR2 SYDVKM. Trimming cost V 5 bases and J 4 bases, with 9 bases left between them. The CDR3 is 12 residues long. This chain's CDR3 is CASSQQGYEQYF. The CDR3, as DNA: TGTGCCAGCAGTCAACAGGGTTACGAGCAGTACTTC.

This clone was recorded once. The V call is TRBV5-4, the J call TRBJ1-1, with TRBD1 matching over 9 bases. The length of the CDR3 is 14 residues. The V gene end was trimmed by 4 bases and the J gene end by 5 bases; junction bases not matched to a gene: 6. Germline V gene data show CDR1 as SGHNT and CDR2 as YYREEE (reference sequence). The CDR3 protein is CASSAGQGRTEAFF. The CDR3, as DNA: TGTGCCAGCAGCGCGGGACAGGGCAGAACTGAAGCTTTCTTT.

The count of this clone is one. The chain couples TRBV3-1 (or the pseudogene TRBV3-2) to TRBJ1-1, with D possibly TRBD1 on 5 matching bases. The CDR3 extends over 13 amino acids. The germline gives CDR1 LGHDT, CDR2 YNNKEL (reference sequence). Trimming took off 3 bases at V and 5 bases at J, with 10 bases between the two ends. The CDR3 reads CASSHSGSTEAFF. CDR3 DNA: TGTGCCAGCAGCCATTCAGGGTCAACTGAAGCTTTCTTT.

Notes on this clone: The sample holds other DNA sequences that translate to the same CDR3. The V and J genes are TRBV15 and TRBJ1-1, with 9 nucleotides matching TRBD1. The CDR3 length is 14 residues. The V gene end was trimmed by 6 bases and the J gene end by 0 bases; junction bases not matched to a gene: 2. Germline-derived CDR1 and CDR2 are LNHNV and YYDKDF (reference sequence). CDR3 sequence: CATSRDRVNTEAFF. The DNA of the CDR3 is TGTGCCACCAGTCGGGACAGGGTGAACACTGAAGCTTTCTTT.

This rearrangement joins TRBV4-1 to TRBJ2-3; TRBD1 is a possible D gene (6 bases). Trimming left V 0 bases short and J 5 bases short, with 12 bases between. Germline V gene lookup returns CDR1 MGHRA and CDR2 YSYEKL. The CDR3 is 15 amino acids. The DNA of the CDR3 is TGCGCCAGCAGCCAAGATGGCAGGGGATTAGATACGCAGTATTTT. Its protein product is CASSQDGRGLDTQYF.

The chain is built from TRBV2 and TRBJ1-2, with D possibly TRBD1 on 5 matching bases. Trimming left V 8 bases short and J 2 bases short, with 12 bases between. CDR3 size: 13 residues. Looked up from germline, CDR1 is SNHLY and CDR2 is FYNNEI. CDR3 sequence: CASGRETNYGYTF. CDR3 sequence (DNA): TGTGCCAGCGGCAGGGAAACGAACTATGGCTACACCTTC.

V usage is TRBV18 and J usage is TRBJ1-1; 7 bases are a match to TRBD1. The junction had 1 base not matched to a gene; V was cut back by 3 bases and J by 6 bases. Germline assignment: CDR1 KGHSH and CDR2 LQKENI. The CDR3 runs 12 residues. CDR3 residues: CASSPGQPEAFF. The CDR3 DNA sequence: TGTGCCAGCTCACCGGGACAGCCTGAAGCTTTCTTT. The full variable domain, completed using reference TRBV18 and TRBJ1-1, is NAGVMQNPRHLVRRRGQEARLRCSPMKGHSHVYWYRQLPEEGLKFMVYLQKENIIDESGMPKERFSAEFPKEGPSILRIQQVVRGDSAAYFCASSPGQPEAFFGQGTRLTVV.

The chain has TRBV19 and TRBJ1-6; D is unclear. The V gene lost 9 bases and the J gene lost 4 bases, with 7 bases spanning the gap. Germline V CDR1 and CDR2: LNHDA, SQIVND (reference sequence). The CDR3 spans 12 residues. CDR3 DNA sequence: TGTGCCAGCGGGTTATATAATTCACCCCTCCACTTT. This gives the protein CASGLYNSPLHF.

The chain has TRBV27 and TRBJ2-5; the match to TRBD2 covers 7 bases. The CDR3 contains 14 residues. Germline-derived CDR1 and CDR2 are MNHEY and SMNVEV (reference sequence). After removal of 7 bases from V and 1 base from J, the junction contained 6 bases not matched to a gene. The CDR3 protein is CASTKAGIQETQYF. The CDR3 DNA sequence: TGTGCCAGCACAAAAGCGGGGATCCAAGAGACCCAGTACTTC.

This sequence joins TRBV4-1 and TRBJ1-6; perhaps TRBD1 as D (6 bases). CDR3 length equals 21 residues. Germline lookup yields CDR1 MGHRA and CDR2 YSYEKL. V lost 3 bases and J lost 7, with 31 bases in between. Here the CDR3 reads CASSQTVGGGPLNSFNSPLHF. The CDR3, as DNA: TGCGCCAGCAGCCAGACCGTTGGCGGGGGGCCTCTCAACTCTTTCAATTCACCCCTCCACTTT.

DNA of the CDR3: TGTGCCAGCAGCCCAACTAGCGGGAGAAGCTCCTACAATGAGCAGTTCTTC. This translates into CASSPTSGRSSYNEQFF. The V and J genes are TRBV11-2 and TRBJ2-1, with TRBD2 identical over 11 bases. CDR1 is SGHAT and CDR2 is FQNNGV in the germline V gene. The ends lost 5 bases at V and 0 bases at J; junction bases unmatched: 6. CDR3 length equals 17 residues.

A note on this clone: Additional DNA sequences in this sample encode the identical CDR3. V is TRBV9 and J is TRBJ2-1; D not certain. The germline V gene has CDR1 SGDLS and CDR2 YYNGEE. Trimming pared 0 bases from V and 0 bases from J, leaving 7 bases between. The length of the CDR3 is 15 residues. CDR3 protein: CASSVAQSSYNEQFF. The CDR3 bases are TGTGCCAGCAGCGTAGCACAGAGCTCCTACAATGAGCAGTTCTTC.

This clone came up once. The genes are TRBV15 and TRBJ2-1, with 9 bases matching TRBD1. The germline V gene encodes CDR1 LNHNV and CDR2 YYDKDF (reference sequence). The length of the CDR3 is 17 residues. With V trimmed by 3 bases and J by 7 bases, 13 bases remained unmatched. The CDR3 DNA is TGTGCCACCAGCAGCGGCAGCCGGGACAGGGACCTTAATGAGCAGTTCTTC. Translated: CATSSGSRDRDLNEQFF.

The chain has TRBV28 and TRBJ2-5, with D possibly being TRBD2 (5 bases). The CDR3 contains 13 residues. Trimming took 11 bases from V and 0 from J, leaving 13 bases between them. The germline V gene encodes CDR1 MDHEN and CDR2 SYDVKM. CDR3 nucleotides: TGTGCCTGCAAGGAGGCTAACCAAGAGACCCAGTACTTC. Its protein product is CACKEANQETQYF.

CDR3 nucleotide sequence: TGTGCCAGCTCACTTCCCCTCAGGGAAAACATTCAGTACTTC. Translation gives CASSLPLRENIQYF. This sequence joins TRBV18 and TRBJ2-4; a weak D match, TRBD1 (5 bases). This CDR3 comprises 14 residues. V was trimmed by 4 bases and J by 5 bases, leaving 12 bases between them. Germline-derived CDR1 and CDR2 are KGHSH and LQKENI.

This clone was recorded once. V is TRBV4-2 and J is TRBJ1-2; TRBD1 matches at 7 bases. CDR3 length equals 16 residues. Trimming removed 3 bases from V and 6 bases from J; junction bases left unmatched: 13. Germline-derived CDR1 and CDR2 are LGHNA and YNFKEQ. In nucleotides, the CDR3 is TGTGCCAGCAGCCAGGTCTCCGGGACAGCAGACGATGGCTACACCTTC. It is translated as CASSQVSGTADDGYTF.